This note documents a single TCR beta chain sequence. The antigen remains undetermined. This entry belongs to a study of spatial heterogeneity in lung cancer. Individual TCR cDNA molecules each bore their own unique molecular identifier. MiXCR was run by TCRdb on the 5' RACE reads, yielding one entry per CDR3 protein. This sample has roughly 4,600 distinct CDR3 sequences, with 8.4% found just once. Germline V gene data show CDR1 as SGHNT and CDR2 as YYREEE (reference sequence). V was shortened by 3 bases and J by 3 bases, with 8 bases between the two germline ends. This CDR3 spans 13 amino acids. Time point noted: sample taken at primary tumor resection. Samples were obtained from around 73 donors, all untreated early-stage non-small cell lung cancer patients. General study points: Within tumors, counts of expanded alpha and beta TCRs tracked tumor mutation counts.

The chain couples TRBV5-4 to TRBJ2-3; no reliable D call. Sequences were derived from lung tumor tissue, sampled at surgery. The sequence was obtained from a male donor with early-stage non-small cell lung cancer. The CDR3 DNA reads as TGTGCCAGCAGCTCGCCCGGGACAGATACGCAGTATTTT. As protein: CASSSPGTDTQYF.